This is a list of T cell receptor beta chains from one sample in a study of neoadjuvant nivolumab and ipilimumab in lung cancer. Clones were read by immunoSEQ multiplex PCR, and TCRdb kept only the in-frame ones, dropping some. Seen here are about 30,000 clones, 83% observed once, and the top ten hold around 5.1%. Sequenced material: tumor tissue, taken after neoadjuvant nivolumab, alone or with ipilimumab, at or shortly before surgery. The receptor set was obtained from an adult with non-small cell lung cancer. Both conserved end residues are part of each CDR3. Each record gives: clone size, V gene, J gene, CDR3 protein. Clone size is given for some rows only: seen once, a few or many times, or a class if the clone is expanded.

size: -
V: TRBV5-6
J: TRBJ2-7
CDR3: CASRAPGTEIRKQYF

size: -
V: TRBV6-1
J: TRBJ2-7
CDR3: CASSEQLYEQYF

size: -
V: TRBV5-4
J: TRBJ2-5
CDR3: CASSLRLGGQETQYF

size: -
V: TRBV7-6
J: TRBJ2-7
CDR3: CASSLTTPGGPYEQYF

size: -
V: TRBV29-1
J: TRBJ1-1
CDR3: CSVDRGRNTEAFF

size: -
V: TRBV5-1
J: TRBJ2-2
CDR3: CASKGPGTSTGELFF

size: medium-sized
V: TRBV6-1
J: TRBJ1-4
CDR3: CATLSTSDEKLFF

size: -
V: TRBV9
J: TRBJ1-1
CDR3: CASSLAGGAYTEAFF

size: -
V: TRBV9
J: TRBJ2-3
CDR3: CASSATGGSTDTQYF

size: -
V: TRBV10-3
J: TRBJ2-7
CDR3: CAIRQGARVYYEQYF

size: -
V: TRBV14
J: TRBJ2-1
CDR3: CASSQDTSGELANEQFF

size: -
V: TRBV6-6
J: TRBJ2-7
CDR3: CASSPTGAYEQYF

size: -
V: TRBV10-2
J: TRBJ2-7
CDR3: CATTKGSEQYF

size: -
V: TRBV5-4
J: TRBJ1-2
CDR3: CASSFGQNIANYGYTF

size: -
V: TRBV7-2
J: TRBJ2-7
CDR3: CASSYQRDSYEQYF

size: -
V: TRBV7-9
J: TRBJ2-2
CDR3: CASSLQRAPNKGELFF

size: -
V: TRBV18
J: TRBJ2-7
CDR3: CASSSQGQQYF

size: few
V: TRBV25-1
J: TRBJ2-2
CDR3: CASSEFGSGTGELFF

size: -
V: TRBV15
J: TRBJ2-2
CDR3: CATSRGGSNTGELFF

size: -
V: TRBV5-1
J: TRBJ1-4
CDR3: CASGLTGDNEKLFF

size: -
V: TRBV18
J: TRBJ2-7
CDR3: CASSPSLNYEQYF

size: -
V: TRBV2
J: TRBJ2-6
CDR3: CASTGSGANVLTF

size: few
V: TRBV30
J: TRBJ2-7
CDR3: CAWRSPGSRYEQYF

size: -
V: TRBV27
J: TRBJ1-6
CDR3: CASSSTPDSYNSPLHF

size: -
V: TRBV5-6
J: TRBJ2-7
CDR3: CASSPTGDSYEQYF

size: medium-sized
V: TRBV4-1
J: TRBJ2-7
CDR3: CASSQAGTGPYEQYF

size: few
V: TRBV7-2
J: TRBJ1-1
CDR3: CASSPDTFEAFF

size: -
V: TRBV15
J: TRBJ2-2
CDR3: CATSRGGRGGTGELFF

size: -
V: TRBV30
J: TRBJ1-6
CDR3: CAWSPIRDRGKSPLHF

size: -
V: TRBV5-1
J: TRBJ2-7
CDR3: CASSLFQAEQYF

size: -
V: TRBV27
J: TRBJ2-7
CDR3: CASSRSPGQGPYEQYF

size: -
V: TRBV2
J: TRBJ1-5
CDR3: CASMQQPSNQPQHF

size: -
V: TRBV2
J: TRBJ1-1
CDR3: CASRDRGEAFF

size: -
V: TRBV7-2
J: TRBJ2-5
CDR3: CASSTGTSGQETQYF

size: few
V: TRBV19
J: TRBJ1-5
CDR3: CAGRGQGSNQPQHF

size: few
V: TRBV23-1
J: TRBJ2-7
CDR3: CASSHPTHEQYF

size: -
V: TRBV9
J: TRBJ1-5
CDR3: CASSVGGDRDQPQHF

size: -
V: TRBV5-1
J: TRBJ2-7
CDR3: CASSSPGLETYEQYF

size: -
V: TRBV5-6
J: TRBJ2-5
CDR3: CASSLQGFQETQYF

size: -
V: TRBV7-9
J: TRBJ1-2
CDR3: CASSLGGTAFIGYTF

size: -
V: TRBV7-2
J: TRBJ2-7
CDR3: CASSLGSGQSGEYEQYF

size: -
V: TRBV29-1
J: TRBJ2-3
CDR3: CSAPGSVGGTQYF

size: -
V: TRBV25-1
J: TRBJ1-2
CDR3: CASSDPNLLGNYGYTF

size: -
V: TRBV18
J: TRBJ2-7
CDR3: CASSPIPGRAYEQYF

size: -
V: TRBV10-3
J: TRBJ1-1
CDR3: CAIRTGHPVPEAFF

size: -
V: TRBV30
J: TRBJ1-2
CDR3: CAWTGAGAGYTF

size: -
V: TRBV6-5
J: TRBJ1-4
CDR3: CASSYSTATNEKLFF

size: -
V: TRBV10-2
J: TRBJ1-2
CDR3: CASNEQGAGYGYTF

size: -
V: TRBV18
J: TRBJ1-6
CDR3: CASSPDRGNSPLHF